These 18 T cell receptor beta chains came from one sample sequenced in a study of a mutant IDH1 vaccine in newly diagnosed glioma. Profiled with immunoSEQ multiplex PCR; TCRdb holds only in-frame clones, not every one. The sample holds over 50,000 clones, under 90% seen once. The antigens for these receptors are not known. Sample time point: week 23, last vaccination. Each dose of the vaccine consisted of 300 ug of mutant IDH1 20-mer peptide, with topical imiquimod. Sequencing used PBMCs, obtained from a glioma patient whose treatment included an IDH1 peptide vaccine. These receptors all stem from a young man with glioma.

The chain recombines TRBV11-1 with TRBJ2-1, with a possible D match to TRBD1 (5 bases). CDR1 SGHAT and CDR2 FQDESV come from the germline V gene (reference sequence). V was trimmed by 5 bases and J by 9 bases, leaving 14 bases between them. This CDR3 is 13 amino acids long. The CDR3 here is CASSPRTIPEQFF. Here the CDR3 DNA reads TGTGCCAGCAGCCCCCGGACAATCCCTGAGCAGTTCTTC. Full variable domain (outside the CDR3, taken from reference TRBV11-1 and TRBJ2-1): EAEVAQSPRYKITEKSQAVAFWCDPISGHATLYWYRQILGQGPELLVQFQDESVVDDSQLPKDRFSAERLKGVDSTLKIQPAELGDSAMYLCASSPRTIPEQFFGPGTRLTVL.

The V and J genes are TRBV2 and TRBJ2-7, with D unresolved. With 6 bases removed from V and 12 bases from J, the gap between germline ends came to 18 bases. The CDR3 consists of 12 residues. Germline V lookup: CDR1 SNHLY, CDR2 FYNNEI. The CDR3 protein is CASSEPSGTRYF. DNA of the CDR3: TGTGCCAGCAGCGAACCCTCCGGTACGCGGTACTTC.

This clone appeared a few times. The chain couples TRBV30 to TRBJ1-1; D possibly corresponds to TRBD1 (5 bases). In germline, CDR1 is GTSNPN, CDR2 SVGIG (reference sequence). The CDR3 contains 12 residues. Trimming left V 4 bases short and J 7 bases short, with 13 bases between. As DNA, the CDR3 is TGTGCCTGGAACGACCGGGGCGTTGAAGCTTTCTTT. Amino acids: CAWNDRGVEAFF.

The chain carries TRBV7-9 and TRBJ2-1, with TRBD2 as a possible D gene (5 bases). The germline V gene has CDR1 SEHNR and CDR2 FQNEAQ (reference sequence). The CDR3 loop spans 12 amino acids. V was trimmed by 4 bases and J by 9 bases, leaving 10 bases between them. CDR3 sequence: CASSSLVVEQFF. As DNA, the CDR3 is TGTGCCAGCAGCTCACTAGTGGTTGAGCAGTTCTTC. The whole variable domain, remainder taken from reference TRBV7-9 and TRBJ2-1, is DTGVSQNPRHKITKRGQNVTFRCDPISEHNRLYWYRQTLGQGPEFLTYFQNEAQLEKSRLLSDRFSAERPKGSFSTLEIQRTEQGDSAMYLCASSSLVVEQFFGPGTRLTVL.

The chain uses TRBV7-2 and TRBJ1-3; D is uncertain. V shed 1 base and J shed 2 bases, with 9 bases lying between them. Per germline, CDR1 SGHTA and CDR2 FQGNSA. The CDR3 loop spans 15 amino acids. The CDR3 here is CASSLEESAGNTIYF. The CDR3 nucleotides are TGTGCCAGCAGCTTAGAAGAGTCAGCTGGAAACACCATATATTTT.

This clone was counted a single time. The chain employs TRBV6-5 and TRBJ2-7; TRBD2 is a possible D gene (6 bases). The V and J ends lost 5 bases and 0 bases respectively, with 14 bases between them. Germline V gene lookup returns CDR1 MNHEY and CDR2 SVGAGI. This CDR3 has 15 residues. CDR3: CASSRKPDYSYEQYF. The DNA for the CDR3 is TGTGCCAGCAGTCGAAAACCGGACTACTCCTACGAGCAGTACTTC.

This clone was recorded a few times. The chain is built from TRBV7-8 and TRBJ1-2; no clear D. V was shortened by 4 bases and J by 7 bases, with 10 bases between the two germline ends. The CDR3 extends over 12 amino acids. CDR1 and CDR2 from the germline V gene are SGHVS and FQNEAQ. CDR3 DNA: TGTGCCAGCAGCTCCCTGGAGGTTGGCTACACCTTC. This encodes CASSSLEVGYTF. Complete variable domain (other parts from reference TRBV7-8 and TRBJ1-2): GAGVSQSPRYKVAKRGQDVALRCDPISGHVSLFWYQQALGQGPEFLTYFQNEAQLDKSGLPSDRFFAERPEGSVSTLKIQRTQQEDSAVYLCASSSLEVGYTFGSGTRLTVV.

The V call is TRBV7-3, the J call TRBJ2-1; no clear D. Trimming removed 5 bases at V and 5 bases at J, with 10 bases between. Germline CDR1 reads SGHTA; CDR2 reads FQGTGA. CDR3 length: 13 amino acids. The DNA of the CDR3 is TGTGCCAGCAGCAAGGACGTTGACAATGAGCAGTTCTTC. It codes for CASSKDVDNEQFF.

The V and J genes are TRBV4-1 and TRBJ2-7; possible D gene TRBD2, 5 bases. CDR1 and CDR2 from the germline V gene are MGHRA and YSYEKL. There are 15 residues in the CDR3. V dropped 2 bases and J dropped 4 bases, with 15 bases sitting between them. CDR3 DNA sequence: TGCGCCAGCAGCCAACACACTAGTTTAGGTTACGAGCAGTACTTC. It translates to CASSQHTSLGYEQYF.

V gene TRBV7-8 combines with J gene TRBJ1-1; D possibly corresponds to TRBD1 (6 bases). Per the germline V gene, CDR1 is SGHVS and CDR2 is FQNEAQ. This CDR3 is built from 14 residues. V gave up 3 bases and J gave up 5 bases, with 13 bases separating them. CDR3 coding DNA: TGTGCCAGCAGCTTCCAGGGAGGGGGAACTGAAGCTTTCTTT. Its translation: CASSFQGGGTEAFF.

The V and J genes are TRBV4-2 and TRBJ2-4; 9 bases agree with TRBD1. The CDR3 spans 14 residues. From germline, CDR1 is LGHNA and CDR2 YNFKEQ. V was clipped by 7 bases and J by 8 bases; unmatched bases: 9. The CDR3 DNA reads as TGTGCCAGCACGCTACAGGGGGCGGGTGACATTCAGTACTTC. This encodes CASTLQGAGDIQYF.

This clone has a single count. The gene calls are TRBV14 and TRBJ2-7, with D tentatively TRBD1 or TRBD2 (5 bases each). The germline V gene encodes CDR1 SGHDN and CDR2 FVKESK. CDR3 length equals 17 residues. The ends were cut back, 0 bases at V and 2 bases at J, with 17 bases in the middle. This CDR3 reads CASSQDPGEGVAYEQYF. The CDR3 DNA reads TGTGCCAGCAGCCAAGATCCCGGGGAAGGGGTAGCCTACGAGCAGTACTTC.

The chain recombines TRBV7-2 with TRBJ2-2; D possibly corresponds to TRBD2 (5 bases). The CDR3 contains 14 residues. Germline values: CDR1 SGHTA, CDR2 FQGNSA. V dropped 0 bases and J dropped 3 bases, with 5 bases sitting between them. The CDR3 nucleotides read TGTGCCAGCAGCTTAGCGGGAGACACCGGGGAGCTGTTTTTT. This translates into CASSLAGDTGELFF.

The rearrangement joins TRBV9 to TRBJ2-1, with 8 bases identical to TRBD2. V trimming: 0 bases; J trimming: 8 bases; junction bases outside the gene matches: 10. Germline assignment: CDR1 SGDLS and CDR2 YYNGEE. This CDR3 region has 16 residues. The CDR3 DNA reads TGTGCCAGCAGCGTAGGGGGTTGGGCTAGCGGGCATGAGCAGTTCTTC. Protein product: CASSVGGWASGHEQFF.

This sequence joins TRBV18 and TRBJ1-2, with 8 bases matching TRBD1. The germline gives CDR1 KGHSH, CDR2 LQKENI. With V trimmed by 6 bases and J by 5 bases, 5 bases remained unmatched. The length of the CDR3 is 13 residues. The CDR3 DNA reads as TGTGCCAGCTCGCGACAGGGGAGGTATGGCTACACCTTC. This sequence encodes CASSRQGRYGYTF.

This sequence joins TRBV7-2 and TRBJ2-3; D gene unclear. This CDR3 contains 14 residues. The germline V and J ends were trimmed by 4 bases and 0 bases, with 8 bases remaining between them. Germline V gene lookup returns CDR1 SGHTA and CDR2 FQGNSA. CDR3 DNA sequence: TGTGCCAGCAGCTCACGCAGGAGCACAGATACGCAGTATTTT. It specifies CASSSRRSTDTQYF.

The V and J genes are TRBV12-5 and TRBJ2-7, with D unresolved. CDR1 LGHNT and CDR2 FRNRAP come from the germline V gene. V lost 6 bases and J 3 bases, leaving 21 bases between the germline ends. The CDR3 is 16 amino acids. DNA of the CDR3: TGTGCTAGTGGACCCGTACATGTGGATCTCGTCTACGAGCAGTACTTC. Its protein product is CASGPVHVDLVYEQYF.

The chain combines TRBV9 with TRBJ2-7; 12 nucleotides agree with TRBD1. V shed 3 bases and J 5 bases; nucleotides not matched to a gene: 3. The germline V gene has CDR1 SGDLS and CDR2 YYNGEE. The CDR3 extends over 14 amino acids. The CDR3 here is CASSARDRGHEQYF. Written as DNA, the CDR3 is TGTGCCAGCAGCGCCCGGGACAGGGGGCACGAGCAGTACTTC.